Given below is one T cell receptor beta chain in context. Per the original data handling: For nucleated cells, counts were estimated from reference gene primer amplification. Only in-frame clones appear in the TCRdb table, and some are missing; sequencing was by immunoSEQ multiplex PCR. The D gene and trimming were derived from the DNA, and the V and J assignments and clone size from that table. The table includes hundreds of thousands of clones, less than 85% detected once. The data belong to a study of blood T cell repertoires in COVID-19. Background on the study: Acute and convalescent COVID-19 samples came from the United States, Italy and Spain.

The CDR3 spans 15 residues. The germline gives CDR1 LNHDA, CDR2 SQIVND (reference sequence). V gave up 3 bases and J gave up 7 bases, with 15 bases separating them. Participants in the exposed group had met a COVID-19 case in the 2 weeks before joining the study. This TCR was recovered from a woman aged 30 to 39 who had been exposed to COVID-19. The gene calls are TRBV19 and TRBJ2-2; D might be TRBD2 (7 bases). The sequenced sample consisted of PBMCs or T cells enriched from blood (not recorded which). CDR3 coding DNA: TGTGCCAGTAGTATCGTCGGGGGGCTGGTCGGGGAGCTGTTTTTT. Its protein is CASSIVGGLVGELFF.